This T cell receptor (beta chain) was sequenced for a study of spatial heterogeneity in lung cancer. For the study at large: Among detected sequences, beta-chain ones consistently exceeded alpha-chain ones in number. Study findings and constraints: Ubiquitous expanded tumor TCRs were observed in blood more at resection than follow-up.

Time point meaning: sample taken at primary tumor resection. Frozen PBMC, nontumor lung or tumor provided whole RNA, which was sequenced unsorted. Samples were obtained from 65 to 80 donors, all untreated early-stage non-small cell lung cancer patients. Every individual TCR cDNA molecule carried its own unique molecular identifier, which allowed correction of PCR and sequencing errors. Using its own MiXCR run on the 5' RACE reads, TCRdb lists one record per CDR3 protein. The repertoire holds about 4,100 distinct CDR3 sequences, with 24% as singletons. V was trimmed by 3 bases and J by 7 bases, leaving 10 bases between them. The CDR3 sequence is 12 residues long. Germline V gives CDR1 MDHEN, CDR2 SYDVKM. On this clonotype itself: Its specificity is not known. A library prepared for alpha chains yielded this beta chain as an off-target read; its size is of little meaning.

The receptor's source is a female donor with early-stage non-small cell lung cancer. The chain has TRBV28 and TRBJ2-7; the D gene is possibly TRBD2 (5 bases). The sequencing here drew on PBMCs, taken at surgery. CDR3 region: CASSFSEFEQYF. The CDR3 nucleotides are TGTGCCAGCAGTTTTAGCGAATTTGAGCAGTACTTC. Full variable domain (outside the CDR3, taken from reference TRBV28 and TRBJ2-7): DVKVTQSSRYLVKRTGEKVFLECVQDMDHENMFWYRQDPGLGLRLIYFSYDVKMKEKGDIPEGYSVSREKKERFSLILESASTNQTSMYLCASSFSEFEQYFGPGTRLTVT.